This T cell receptor (beta chain) was obtained from a study of beta chain features in type 1 diabetes. Across the whole study: Examination spanned over 85,000,000 sorted cells from all samples.

The study, taken as a whole, reports: Relative to healthy donors, patients appeared to have naive, central memory and Treg TCRB repertoires that were more similar. There was a possibility that cDNA sequencing over-represented cells with high TCR expression. All four CD4+ subsets of Type 1 diabetes patients contained TCRB CDR3s that were moderately but significantly shorter.

As every portion of the isolated RNA was reverse transcribed, the sequencing read expressed TCRB transcripts. Assay used: immunoSEQ multiplex PCR; TCRdb lists only in-frame clones, some missing. Among 300,000 to 350,000 clones, 9.3% were seen once, and the ten largest hold 1%. By way of CD45RO/CCR7/CD25/CD127/CD95/CD27, the CD4+ regulatory, stem cell-like memory, central memory and naive cells were sorted. Trimming stripped 1 base from V and 1 base from J, with 8 bases between. The germline V gene has CDR1 SGHRS and CDR2 YFSETQ. The length of the CDR3 is 14 residues. This clone was counted ten times or more. As yet, its antigen is unknown.

This sequence was found in a man aged 25-45 years with type 1 diabetes. The sequenced material came from central memory CD4+ T cells from blood. The genes are TRBV5-1 and TRBJ1-1; the D is unclear. The CDR3 bases are TGCGCCAGCAGCTTGAATCGGCAGAACACTGAAGCTTTCTTT. It specifies CASSLNRQNTEAFF.